The sequence of this T cell receptor beta chain was determined in a study of T-cell reconstitution after alpha-beta-depleted transplantation in children. Overall study findings and caveats: At the one-year point after transplant, T-cell counts and TCRbeta diversity were found to come mostly from T cells that had been newly produced. Surviving recipient T cells and thymic progenitors underlay high day-60 TCRbeta diversity in some patients. The study reportedly traced alpha-beta T cells about two months after transplant to several hundred expanded graft clones.

Trimming took off 2 bases at V and 0 bases at J, with 14 bases between the two ends. Germline CDR1 and CDR2: SGHAT and FQNNGV. The CDR3 is made up of 16 amino acids. The TCRbeta library was prepared with unique molecular identifiers. Each CDR3 protein is one row after TCRdb ran MiXCR on the PCR reads. Of approximately 630,000 distinct CDR3 sequences detected, about an eighth appear once; the ten largest clones hold approximately 0.8%. This clonotype was seen a handful of times. Its antigen is undetermined. This sequence joins TRBV11-2 and TRBJ2-7; D call uncertain. The clonotype was recovered from a girl aged 2 to 10 with congenital amegakaryocytic thrombocytopenia, due to receive a stem cell transplant. Sequenced here: PBMCs, sampled before TCRalphabeta/CD19-depleted stem cell transplant. The CDR3 coding sequence is TGTGCCAGCAGCTTATTACGGCTTTTAAGCTCCTACGAGCAGTACTTC. Protein sequence: CASSLLRLLSSYEQYF.